The TCR beta chain under discussion was sequenced for a study of beta chain features in type 1 diabetes listed by TCRdb under 2018. Regarding the study in general: Mean age, gender distribution, total cell number and subset yield did not differ between patients and healthy donors. Across all samples, some 110,000,000 sorted cells were examined, and cell number per subset correlated strongly with RNA yield. The study compared the TCRB repertoires of sorted circulating CD4+ T cell subsets in recently diagnosed type 1 diabetes patients with those in matched healthy donors. Whereas all 28 donors provided naive and central memory subsets, regulatory and stem cell-like memory subsets were isolated from just 8 patients and about 8 healthy donors. The research as a whole found: Only small numbers of individuals were included in the HLA sub-analyses, which left unresolved whether HLA type had any influence on TCRB rearrangement. In all four CD4+ subsets, TCRB CDR3 length was moderately but significantly shorter in type 1 diabetes patients. PCR may preferentially amplify shorter templates, but because patient and control samples were amplified and corrected together, any resulting skew would affect both groups equally. Naive, central memory and regulatory TCRB repertoires appeared more similar among patients than among healthy donors. Sequencing cDNA rather than genomic DNA could over-represent highly expressing activated cells, although activation and CD3 levels did not differ between groups. Fewer insertions and more nucleotide deletions at VDJ recombination sites were observed in patients with type 1 diabetes, implying thymic rearrangement abnormalities.

The CDR3 runs 12 amino acids, cysteine and phenylalanine included. The only DNA kept is the CDR3, 36 bases in frame from the first base. Relative to germline, V is 11 bases shorter and J is 7 bases shorter, with 17 bases between their ends. CDR1 and CDR2 (MDHEN, SYDVKM) derive from the germline V gene. The entire amount of isolated RNA was reverse transcribed using the High Capacity cDNA Reverse Transcription Kit, so the sequenced TCRB transcripts were expressed ones. Deep immunoSEQ sequencing was performed on naive, central memory and regulatory T cell samples, with an average of roughly 3.3 million total reads per sample. Sorted cells were lysed in RLT buffer, and RNA was extracted using DNase-treated RNeasy Micro or Mini kits according to cell number. Each cell subset was processed separately to prevent cross-contamination, with patient and healthy donor samples processed together. TCRB sequences were amplified from cDNA with the immunoSEQ multiplex PCR, producing 87-bp fragments spanning the CDR3 region. The amplicons were sequenced using the Illumina HiSeq platform. From the authors' description of their analysis: Synthetic template baselines were used to correct PCR bias computationally, reads within Hamming distance 2 were collapsed, and singletons that could not be merged were discarded. Reads were aligned against IMGT so that V, D and J genes, CDR3 length and insertions or deletions at six rearrangement sites could be assigned. Clonotype counts were normalized to sorted cell number within each subset before computing true diversity and Gini coefficients with the tcR R package. The overlap coefficient, calculated on TCRB nucleotide sequences, was used to measure repertoire sharing. Out-of-frame TCRB sequences from naive cells were analyzed as a proxy for the pre-selection repertoire. TCRdb's version of the immuneACCESS table is confined to in-frame rearrangements and falls short of the full clone set. An unresolved V gene accounts for under half of the shortfall where checked; the remainder is of unknown origin. That table is the source of V, J and clone size, and D and trimming were worked out from the DNA. Within this sample are about 700,000 clones, with roughly 13% of them counted one time only. The ten largest clones add up to 0.02% to 0.025% of the sample.

A word on this clone: This receptor's antigen is unknown. Base quality data are lacking; no much larger clone is found one base away.

Each donor gave one peripheral blood draw, averaging approximately 110 mL, which was collected into heparinised tubes. Naive, central memory, regulatory and stem cell-like memory CD4+ T cells were sorted on a BD FACSAria II using a panel including CD45RO, CCR7, CD25, CD127, CD95 and CD27. A purity above 95% was achieved for all sorted populations. PBMCs were separated immediately by Lymphoprep density gradient centrifugation and were stained directly, without being cultured. Samples were stained and sorted in pairs, with one healthy donor and one patient per experiment, so that batch effects were minimized.

The sample comprised naive CD4+ T cells from blood. What this sample's cell subset or site label stands for: true naive CD4+ T cells. The TCR sequence derives from a man between 18 and 35 years old with type 1 diabetes. The V gene is TRBV28 and the J gene is TRBJ1-1; no confident D gene assignment can be made. The CDR3 amino acid sequence is: CASLEAGLEAFF. The nucleotides read TGTGCCTCCCTGGAGGCGGGCCTTGAAGCTTTCTTT.